This TCR beta chain is from a study of CD8 T cells in ankylosing spondylitis. Whole-study results and caveats: Certain motif variants had earlier appeared in reactive arthritis synovial fluid and blood.

The CDR3 totals 19 residues. Germline values: CDR1 SGHVS, CDR2 FQNEAQ. V was cut by 1 base and J by 5 bases, with 24 bases left in between. Making the TCR beta libraries involved quantitative 5'-RACE with molecular barcodes. Via MiXCR, TCRdb re-called the 5' RACE reads, giving one row per CDR3 protein. The sample has 220,000 or so distinct CDR3 sequences, under 12% seen once; the top ten hold about 19%. This clonotype was observed at least ten times. Its antigen is unidentified. The clonotype originates from a male donor with ankylosing spondylitis or in good health (not recorded which). Sample: blood, either unsorted or a sorted T cell fraction (not recorded which). This chain connects TRBV7-8 to TRBJ2-4; TRBD1 might be the D (8 bases). The CDR3: CASSLVPGLNRGGQNIQYF. In nucleotides, the CDR3 is TGTGCCAGCAGCTTAGTCCCCGGCCTAAACAGGGGGGGTCAAAACATTCAGTACTTC. The whole variable domain, filled in from reference TRBV7-8 and TRBJ2-4, reads GAGVSQSPRYKVAKRGQDVALRCDPISGHVSLFWYQQALGQGPEFLTYFQNEAQLDKSGLPSDRFFAERPEGSVSTLKIQRTQQEDSAVYLCASSLVPGLNRGGQNIQYFGAGTRLSVL.